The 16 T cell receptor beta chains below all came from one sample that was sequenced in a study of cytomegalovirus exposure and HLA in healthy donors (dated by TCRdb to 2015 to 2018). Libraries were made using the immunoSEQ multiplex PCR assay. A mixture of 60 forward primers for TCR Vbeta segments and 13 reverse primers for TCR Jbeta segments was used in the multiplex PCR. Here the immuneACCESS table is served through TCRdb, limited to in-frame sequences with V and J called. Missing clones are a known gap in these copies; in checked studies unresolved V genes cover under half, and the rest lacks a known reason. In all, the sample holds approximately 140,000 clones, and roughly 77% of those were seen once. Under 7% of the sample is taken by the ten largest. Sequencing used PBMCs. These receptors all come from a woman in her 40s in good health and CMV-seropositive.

CDR3 sequence reads: CASSSDGQYSNQPQHF. CDR3 DNA: TGTGCCAGCAGCTCGGACGGACAGTATAGCAATCAGCCCCAGCATTTT. V gene TRBV5-5 combines with J gene TRBJ1-5; the D gene is possibly TRBD1 (6 bases). The CDR3 has 16 amino acids. Germline CDR1 SGHKS, CDR2 YYEKEE (reference sequence). V gave up 3 bases and J gave up 0 bases, with 13 bases separating them.

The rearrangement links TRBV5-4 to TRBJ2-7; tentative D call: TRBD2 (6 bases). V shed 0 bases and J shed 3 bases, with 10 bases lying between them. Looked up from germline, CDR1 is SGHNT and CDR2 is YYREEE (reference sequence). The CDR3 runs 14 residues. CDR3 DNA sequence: TGTGCCAGCAGCTTGGCCCGGGGGATCTACGAGCAGTACTTC. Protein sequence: CASSLARGIYEQYF.

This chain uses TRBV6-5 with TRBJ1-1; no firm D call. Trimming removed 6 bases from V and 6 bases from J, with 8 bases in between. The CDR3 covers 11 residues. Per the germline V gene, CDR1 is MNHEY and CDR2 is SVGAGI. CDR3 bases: TGTGCCAGCAGACAGCCGCCTGAAGCTTTCTTT. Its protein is CASRQPPEAFF.

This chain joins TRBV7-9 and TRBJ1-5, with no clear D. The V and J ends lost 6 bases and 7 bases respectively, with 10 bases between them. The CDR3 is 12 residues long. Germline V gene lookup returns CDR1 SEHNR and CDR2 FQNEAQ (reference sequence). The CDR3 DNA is TGTGCCAGCAGTCGTGACACGCAGCCCCAGCATTTT. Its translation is CASSRDTQPQHF. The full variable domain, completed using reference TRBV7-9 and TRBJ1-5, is DTGVSQNPRHKITKRGQNVTFRCDPISEHNRLYWYRQTLGQGPEFLTYFQNEAQLEKSRLLSDRFSAERPKGSFSTLEIQRTEQGDSAMYLCASSRDTQPQHFGDGTRLSIL.

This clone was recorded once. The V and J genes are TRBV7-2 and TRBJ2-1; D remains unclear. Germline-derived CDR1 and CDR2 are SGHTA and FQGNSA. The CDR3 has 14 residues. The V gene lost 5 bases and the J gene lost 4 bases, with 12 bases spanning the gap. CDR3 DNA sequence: TGTGCCAGCAGCCGACTGGGTTCTTACAATGAGCAGTTCTTC. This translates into CASSRLGSYNEQFF.

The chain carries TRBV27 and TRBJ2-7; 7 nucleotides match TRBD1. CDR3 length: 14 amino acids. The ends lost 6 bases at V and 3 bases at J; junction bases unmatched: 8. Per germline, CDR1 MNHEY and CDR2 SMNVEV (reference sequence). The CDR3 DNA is TGTGCCAGCAGGCTCTCACGGGACAGCTACGAGCAGTACTTC. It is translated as CASRLSRDSYEQYF.

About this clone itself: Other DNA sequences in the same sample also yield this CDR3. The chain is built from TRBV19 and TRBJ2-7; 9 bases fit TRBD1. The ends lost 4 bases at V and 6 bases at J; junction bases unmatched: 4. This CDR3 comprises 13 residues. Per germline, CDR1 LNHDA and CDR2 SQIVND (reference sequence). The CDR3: CASSTTGGGEQYF. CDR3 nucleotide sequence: TGTGCCAGTAGTACAACAGGGGGCGGCGAGCAGTACTTC.

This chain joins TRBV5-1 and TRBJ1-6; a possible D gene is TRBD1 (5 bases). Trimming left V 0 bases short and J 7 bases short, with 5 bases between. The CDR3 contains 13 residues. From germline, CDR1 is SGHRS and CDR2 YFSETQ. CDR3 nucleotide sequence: TGCGCCAGCAGCTTGGGACAGAATTCACCCCTCCACTTT. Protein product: CASSLGQNSPLHF.

The CDR3 DNA sequence: TGCAGCGTTGCCGGGACAGCGAACACTGAAGCTTTCTTT. As protein: CSVAGTANTEAFF. The V and J genes are TRBV29-1 and TRBJ1-1; 7 bases agree with TRBD1. Losses at the gene ends were 4 bases for V and 1 base for J; bases not matched to a gene: 3. The CDR3 is 13 residues long. CDR1 is SQVTM and CDR2 is ANQGSEA in the germline V gene.

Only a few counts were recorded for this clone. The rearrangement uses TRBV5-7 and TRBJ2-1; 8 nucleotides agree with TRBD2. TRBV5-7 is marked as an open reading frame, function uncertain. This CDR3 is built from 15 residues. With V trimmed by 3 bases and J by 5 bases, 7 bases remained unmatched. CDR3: CASSCIREGNNEQFF. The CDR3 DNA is TGTGCCAGCAGCTGCATCCGGGAGGGGAACAATGAGCAGTTCTTC.

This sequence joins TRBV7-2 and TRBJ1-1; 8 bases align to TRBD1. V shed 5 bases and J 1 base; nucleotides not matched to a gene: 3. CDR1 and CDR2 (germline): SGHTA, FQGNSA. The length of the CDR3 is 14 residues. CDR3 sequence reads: CASSGGQANTEAFF. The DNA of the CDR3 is TGTGCCAGCAGCGGGGGACAGGCGAACACTGAAGCTTTCTTT.

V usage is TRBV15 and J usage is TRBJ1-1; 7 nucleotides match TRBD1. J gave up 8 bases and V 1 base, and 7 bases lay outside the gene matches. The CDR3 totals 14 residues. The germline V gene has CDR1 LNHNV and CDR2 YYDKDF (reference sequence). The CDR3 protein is CATSRARGRGEAFF. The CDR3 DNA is TGTGCCACCAGCAGAGCTAGGGGGCGGGGAGAAGCTTTCTTT. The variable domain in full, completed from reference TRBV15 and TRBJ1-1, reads DAMVIQNPRYQVTQFGKPVTLSCSQTLNHNVMYWYQQKSSQAPKLLFHYYDKDFNNEADTPDNFQSRRPNTSFCFLDIRSPGLGDTAMYLCATSRARGRGEAFFGQGTRLTVV.

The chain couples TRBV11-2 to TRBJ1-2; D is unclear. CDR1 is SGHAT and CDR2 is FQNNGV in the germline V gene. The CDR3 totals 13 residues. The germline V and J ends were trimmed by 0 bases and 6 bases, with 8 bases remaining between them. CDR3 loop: CASSLEVEDGYTF. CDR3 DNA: TGTGCCAGCAGCTTAGAGGTCGAGGATGGCTACACCTTC.

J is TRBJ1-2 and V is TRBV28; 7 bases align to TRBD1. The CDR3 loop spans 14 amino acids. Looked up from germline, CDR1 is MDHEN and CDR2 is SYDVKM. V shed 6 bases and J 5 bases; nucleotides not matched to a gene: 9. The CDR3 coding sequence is TGTGCCAGCAGGAACGACAGGGTCAAATATGGCTACACCTTC. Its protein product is CASRNDRVKYGYTF.

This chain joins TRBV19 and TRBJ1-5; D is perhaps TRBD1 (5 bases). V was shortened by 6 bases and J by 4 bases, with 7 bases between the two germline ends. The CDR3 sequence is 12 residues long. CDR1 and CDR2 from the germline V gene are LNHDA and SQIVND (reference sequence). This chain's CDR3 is CASRQANQPQHF. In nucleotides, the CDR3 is TGTGCCAGTAGACAGGCTAATCAGCCCCAGCATTTT.

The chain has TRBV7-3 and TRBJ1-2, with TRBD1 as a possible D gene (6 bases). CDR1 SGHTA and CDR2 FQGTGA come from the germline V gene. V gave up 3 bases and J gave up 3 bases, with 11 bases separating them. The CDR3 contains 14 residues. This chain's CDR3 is CASSFSGADYGYTF. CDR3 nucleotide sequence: TGTGCCAGCAGCTTCTCAGGGGCGGACTATGGCTACACCTTC.